Included here is one TCR beta chain sequence, with context. Its antigen is still unknown. These data are taken from a study of cytomegalovirus exposure and HLA in healthy donors. PCR primers comprised 60 Vbeta and 13 Jbeta primers. In the authors' workflow: Later analysis identified 88 million or so unique TCR beta chains, about 10 million shared. The data were produced by immunoSEQ multiplex PCR, yet TCRdb's version contains in-frame clones alone and is incomplete. V, J and clone size are those of that table, while D and trimming were read from the DNA. This table holds about 190,000 clones, about 81% found once. The CDR3 is 14 amino acids. Trimming cost V 5 bases and J 5 bases, with 15 bases left between them. Germline CDR1 reads MGHDK; CDR2 reads SYGVNS. Study-level results: Links to common viral pathogens appeared, in a later analysis, for several of the most significant clusters. A missense variant in DCLRE1C was later tied to TCR beta V- and J-gene trimming.

The sample taken for sequencing was PBMCs. This receptor was identified in a woman aged 18-29 years in good health and CMV-seropositive. This chain links TRBV25-1 with TRBJ1-1, with D maybe TRBD1 (6 bases). CDR3 loop: CASSPNRVRTEAFF. The CDR3 DNA is TGTGCCAGCAGTCCGAACAGGGTTAGGACTGAAGCTTTCTTT.